Here is one TCR beta chain with its context. No antigen is known for it. There was one heparinised blood draw per donor, averaging approximately 120 mL. These data originate in a study of beta chain features in type 1 diabetes. Whole-study findings and limits: Among all four CD4+ subsets, Type 1 diabetes patients had TCRB CDR3s that were moderately but significantly shorter. A potential influence of HLA type upon TCRB rearrangement remained unresolved herein.

Expressed TCRB transcripts were sequenced, since all the RNA that had been isolated was reverse transcribed. The table came from immunoSEQ multiplex PCR; TCRdb's copy has only in-frame clones and leaves some out. In the table there are roughly 150,000 clones, approximately 10% of which are singletons. CDR3 length: 13 residues. CDR1 is GTSNPN, CDR2 SVGIG, per germline (reference sequence). Unmatched junction bases numbered 2, after V lost 4 bases and J lost 0 bases. The genes are TRBV30 and TRBJ1-1; TRBD1 aligns across 7 bases. The sample taken for sequencing was central memory CD4+ T cells from blood. This receptor was obtained from a woman in her 30s with type 1 diabetes. CDR3 amino acids: CAWMGQMNTEAFF. The CDR3 bases are TGTGCCTGGATGGGACAGATGAACACTGAAGCTTTCTTT.